This T cell receptor beta chain was sequenced for a study of a mutant IDH1 vaccine in newly diagnosed glioma. Study summary: Sex among treated patients split about 62% male, about 38% female; mean age was around 40 years. Patients had received radiotherapy, temozolomide, or both previously, most receiving both.

CDR3 length: 14 residues. Germline CDR1 and CDR2: SGHTA and FQGNSA. Trimming cost V 4 bases and J 7 bases, with 16 bases left between them. Time point in this sample: week 47, end of study. A single vaccine dose contained 300 ug of mutant IDH1 20-mer peptide, and topical imiquimod was used with it. In weeks 1, 3, 5, 7, 11, 15, 19 and 23, patients were immunized, eight times in all. New WHO grade 3 or 4 astrocytomas that were IDH1-mutant and ATRX-lost had been found in donors. Turning to this clone: Its antigen is as yet unknown.

Here immunoSEQ multiplex PCR was the method, and the copy in TCRdb shows in-frame clones only, minus some. Of fewer than 85,000 clones in the sample, around four fifths were seen once. The clonotype originates from a middle-aged man with glioma. This sequence joins TRBV7-2 and TRBJ2-5; D gene ambiguous. Specimen: PBMCs, collected from a glioma patient whose treatment included an IDH1 peptide vaccine. The chain's CDR3 is CASSSGFLDGTQYF. Written as DNA, the CDR3 is TGTGCCAGCAGCTCAGGATTCTTAGACGGGACCCAGTACTTC.